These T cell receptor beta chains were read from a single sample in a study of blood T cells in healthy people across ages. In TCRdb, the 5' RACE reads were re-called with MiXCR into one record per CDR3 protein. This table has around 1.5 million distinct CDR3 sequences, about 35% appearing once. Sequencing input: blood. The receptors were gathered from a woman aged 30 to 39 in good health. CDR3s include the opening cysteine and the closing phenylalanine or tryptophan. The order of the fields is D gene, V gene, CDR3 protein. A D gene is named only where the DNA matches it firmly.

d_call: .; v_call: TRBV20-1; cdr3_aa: CSASGIPGGTYEQYF
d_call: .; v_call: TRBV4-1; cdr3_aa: CASSPRDGTYEQYF
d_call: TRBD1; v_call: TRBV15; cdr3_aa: CATSRDPQQGANEQFF
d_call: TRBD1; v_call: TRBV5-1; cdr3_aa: CASSLDNRGTYGYTF
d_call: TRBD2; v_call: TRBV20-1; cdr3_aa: CNARTGGSYNEQFF
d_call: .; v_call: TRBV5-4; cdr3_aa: CASSPISEDTQYF
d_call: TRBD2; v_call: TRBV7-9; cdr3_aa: CASSLVPAGVSYNPHEQYF
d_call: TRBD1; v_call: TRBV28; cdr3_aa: CASSVGEDRDSYEQYF
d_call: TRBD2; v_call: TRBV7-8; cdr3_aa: CASSSGTSGRGDTQYF
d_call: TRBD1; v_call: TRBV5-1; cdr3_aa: CASNIGTGGERGYTF
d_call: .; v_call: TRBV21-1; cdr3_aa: CASSKGLRYEQYF
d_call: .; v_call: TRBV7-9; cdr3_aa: CASSHGGGAGGSYGYTF
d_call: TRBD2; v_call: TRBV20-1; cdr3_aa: CSAVKRGGLTDTQYF
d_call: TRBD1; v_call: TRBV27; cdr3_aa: CASSSGNSGGTEAFF
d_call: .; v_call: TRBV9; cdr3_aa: CASSATLTPGETQYF
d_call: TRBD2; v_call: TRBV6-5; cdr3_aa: CASSATTSGSLKTQYF
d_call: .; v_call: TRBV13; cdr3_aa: CASSLRTRDLNTGELFF
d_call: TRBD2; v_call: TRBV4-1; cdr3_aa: CASSQVLAGGGNEQFF
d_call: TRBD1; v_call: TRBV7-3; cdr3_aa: CASSRGQGKAFHF
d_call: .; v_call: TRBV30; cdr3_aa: CAWSVLSGVGDSPLHF
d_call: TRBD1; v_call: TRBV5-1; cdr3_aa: CASSSGTGGYSGEQYF
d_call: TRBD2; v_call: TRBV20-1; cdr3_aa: CSARSHSGRPYNEQFF
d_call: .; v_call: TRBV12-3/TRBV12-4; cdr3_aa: CASSRIRAGYGYTF
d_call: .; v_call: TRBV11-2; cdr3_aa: CASSTTDNEQFF
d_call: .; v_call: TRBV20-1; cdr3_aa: CSATHPRGQVYGYTF
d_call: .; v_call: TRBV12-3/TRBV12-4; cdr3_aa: CASSFARGHEQYF
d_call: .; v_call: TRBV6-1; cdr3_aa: CASKKELHSNQPQHF
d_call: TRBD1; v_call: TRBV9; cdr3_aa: CASSVLSQGSGNEQFF
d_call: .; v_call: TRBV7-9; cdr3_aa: CASSPPGRSRHNEQFF
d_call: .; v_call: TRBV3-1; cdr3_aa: CASSQGRETLEQFF
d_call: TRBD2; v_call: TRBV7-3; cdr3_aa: CASSLRAGLDTDTQYF
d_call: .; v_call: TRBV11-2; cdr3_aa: CASSHDPRTDTQYF
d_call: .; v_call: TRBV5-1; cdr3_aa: CASSSGGAGLQETQYF
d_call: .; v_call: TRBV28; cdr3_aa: CASRPKSNYGYTF
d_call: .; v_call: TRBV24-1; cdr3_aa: CATSDAGPGEQYF
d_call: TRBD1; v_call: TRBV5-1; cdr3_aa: CASSPLGQGTNQPQHF
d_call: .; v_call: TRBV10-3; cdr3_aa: CATRGRSNHEQYF
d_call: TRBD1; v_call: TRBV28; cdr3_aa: CASSLSAWTGGNTEAFF
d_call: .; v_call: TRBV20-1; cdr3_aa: CSASPLDSPISYEQYF
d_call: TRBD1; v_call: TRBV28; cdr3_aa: CASSFGGQIYGYTF
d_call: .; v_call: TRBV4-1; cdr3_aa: CASSQAGQGGYGYTF
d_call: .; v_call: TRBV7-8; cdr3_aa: CASSLGLPAGTDTQYF
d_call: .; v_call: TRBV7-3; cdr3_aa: CASGLLAENNEQFF
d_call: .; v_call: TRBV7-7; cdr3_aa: CASSLVRAAETQYF
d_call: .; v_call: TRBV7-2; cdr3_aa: CASSVPMNTEAFF
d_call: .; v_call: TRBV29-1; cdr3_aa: CSVVFAGKNTEAFF
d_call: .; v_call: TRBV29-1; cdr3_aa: CSVLTTNYGYTF
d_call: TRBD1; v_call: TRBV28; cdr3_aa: CASSSSDRAGANVLTF
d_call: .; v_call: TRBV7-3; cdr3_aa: CASSSDHLDTQYF
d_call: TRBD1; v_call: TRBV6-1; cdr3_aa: CASRVGQGSSNYGYTF
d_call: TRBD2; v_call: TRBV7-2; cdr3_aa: CASSSGLAGDVQETQYF
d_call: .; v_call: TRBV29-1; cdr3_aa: CSVVKGGETQYF
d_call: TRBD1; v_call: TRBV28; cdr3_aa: CASRTGQGKNSPLHF
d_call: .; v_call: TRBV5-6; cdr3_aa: CASSLGANGYTF
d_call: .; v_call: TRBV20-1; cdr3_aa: CSARRPGSSPYEQYF
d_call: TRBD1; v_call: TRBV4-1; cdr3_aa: CASSQGQGELGNIQYF
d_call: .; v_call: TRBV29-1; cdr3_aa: CSANPPSGVETQYF
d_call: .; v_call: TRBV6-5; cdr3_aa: CASSPVSRGHNEQFF
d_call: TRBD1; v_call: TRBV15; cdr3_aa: CATRLGQEYYNEQFF